This T cell receptor beta chain was documented in a study of T cell clonality in common variable immunodeficiency. Overall study findings and caveats: Compared with healthy controls, CVID subjects showed increased TCRbeta clonality, mostly in about a third.

This clone was seen more than once but under ten times. What it binds is not known. Measured with immunoSEQ multiplex PCR; TCRdb has only the in-frame clones, and not every one. This sample carries about 40,000 clones, none of them present only once. The material sequenced was peripheral blood mononuclear cells. The TCR comes from a person aged 18 to 75 in good health.

CDR3 region: CAWSVLRSSGRANDYTF. Incomplete CDR3 DNA: TGTGCCTGGAGTGTACTAAGGTCTAGCGGGAGGGCCAATGAC. The V gene is TRBV30, the J gene TRBJ1-2, with D unclear. The read ends 3 residues shy of where the CDR3 ends; the end is completed using the germline J gene. This CDR3 has 17 amino acids. The germline V gene encodes CDR1 GTSNPN and CDR2 SVGIG (reference sequence).